The 3 T cell receptor beta chains reported below all come from one sample, sequenced in a study of T-cell reconstitution after alpha-beta-depleted transplantation in children. The authors prepared the TCRbeta library with unique molecular identifiers. MiXCR was run by TCRdb on the PCR reads, yielding one entry per CDR3 protein. The sample yields fewer than 250,000 distinct CDR3 sequences, under 9.5% seen once. The sequences come from PBMCs, mostly from graft donor cells, collected 180 days after TCRalphabeta/CD19-depleted stem cell transplant. These receptors all stem from a male patient aged 10 to 17 who had a stem cell transplant for acute lymphoblastic leukemia, so the T cells may come from the graft donor.

As concerns this clonotype: This sequence may be a read error, since a much larger clone differs from it by one base. V is TRBV7-9 and J is TRBJ2-7, with D maybe TRBD1 (6 bases). V was shortened by 5 bases and J by 5 bases, with 16 bases between the two germline ends. CDR3 length equals 14 residues. The germline V gene has CDR1 SEHNR and CDR2 FQNEAQ (reference sequence). CDR3 sequence: CASSPRTATDEQYF. The CDR3 DNA is TGTGCCAGCAGCCCAAGGACAGCGACCGACGAGCAGTACTTC.

Many counts were recorded for this clonotype. The chain's CDR3 is CASSPRQGSQYF. In DNA form, the CDR3 reads TGTGCCAGCAGTCCTCGACAGGGTTCGCAGTATTTT. This rearrangement joins TRBV12-3 or TRBV12-4 to TRBJ2-3; 7 nucleotides match TRBD1. Trimming cost V 5 bases and J 10 bases; bases outside gene matches: 6. The CDR3 contains 12 residues.

This clonotype was observed a handful of times. This rearrangement joins TRBV6-5 to TRBJ1-3, with 8 bases aligning to TRBD1. V trimming: 1 base; J trimming: 0 bases; junction bases outside the gene matches: 5. The CDR3 runs to 17 residues. Germline V CDR1 and CDR2: MNHEY, SVGAGI. The CDR3 region is CASSYWGGQASGNTIYF. The CDR3 DNA follows: TGTGCCAGCAGTTACTGGGGGGGACAGGCCTCTGGAAACACCATATATTTT.